Shown below are 27 T cell receptor beta chains from a single sample sequenced in a study of blood T cell repertoires in COVID-19. The method was immunoSEQ multiplex PCR; TCRdb's version includes in-frame clones alone and lacks a portion of them. Among over 200,000 clones, 70% to 85% were seen once, and the ten largest hold under 2%. The sequenced sample was PBMCs or T cells enriched from blood (not recorded which). Receptors were obtained from a man between 60 and 75 years old who had recovered from COVID-19.

V gene TRBV5-1 combines with J gene TRBJ2-2; D uncertain. The CDR3 is made up of 16 amino acids. CDR1 is SGHRS and CDR2 is YFSETQ in the germline V gene. The V gene lost 0 bases and the J gene lost 7 bases, with 16 bases spanning the gap. CDR3 nucleotides: TGCGCCAGCAGCTTGGCCGGGTACGGGTCGGACGGGGAGCTGTTTTTT. This sequence encodes CASSLAGYGSDGELFF. Supplemented by reference TRBV5-1 and TRBJ2-2, the full variable domain reads KAGVTQTPRYLIKTRGQQVTLSCSPISGHRSVSWYQQTPGQGLQFLFEYFSETQRNKGNFPGRFSGRQFSNSRSEMNVSTLELGDSALYLCASSLAGYGSDGELFFGEGSRLTVL.

The chain combines TRBV6-5 with TRBJ2-7, with 9 bases fitting TRBD1. Trimming removed 6 bases from V and 4 bases from J; junction bases left unmatched: 10. The germline V gene has CDR1 MNHEY and CDR2 SVGAGI. The CDR3 runs 15 residues. In DNA form, the CDR3 reads TGTGCCAGCAGCCGGACAGGGGCAGGGAATTACGAGCAGTACTTC. Protein product: CASSRTGAGNYEQYF.

This clone was seen only a few times. The chain joins TRBV19 to TRBJ2-7; 8 nucleotides agree with TRBD2. CDR1 is LNHDA and CDR2 is SQIVND in the germline V gene (reference sequence). V lost 5 bases, J lost 5 bases, and 8 bases stayed unmatched. The CDR3 is made up of 14 amino acids. The DNA for the CDR3 is TGTGCCAGTAGTCCCCGCGGGGGGCTCAACGAGCAGTACTTC. Translation: CASSPRGGLNEQYF.

The chain couples TRBV5-1 to TRBJ1-2; 9 bases fit TRBD1. V lost 4 bases and J lost 5; bases outside the gene matches: 6. Germline CDR1 SGHRS, CDR2 YFSETQ. The CDR3 extends over 14 amino acids. CDR3 sequence reads: CASSLLDRGYGYTF. The CDR3 DNA reads as TGCGCCAGCAGCCTCCTGGACAGGGGTTATGGCTACACCTTC.

The chain uses TRBV7-9 and TRBJ1-2; the match to TRBD1 covers 9 bases. This CDR3 region has 13 residues. V trimming: 3 bases; J trimming: 8 bases; junction bases outside the gene matches: 4. CDR1 is SEHNR, CDR2 FQNEAQ, per germline (reference sequence). The CDR3 nucleotides are TGTGCCAGCAGCTTGGGTACAGGGGGCGGCTACACCTTC. Translation gives CASSLGTGGGYTF.

The V and J genes are TRBV5-6 and TRBJ2-7, with 8 bases lining up with TRBD2. The CDR3 is 15 amino acids. In germline, CDR1 is SGHDT, CDR2 YYEEEE. V was pared by 3 bases and J by 1 base, with 6 bases of the junction left unmatched. The DNA for the CDR3 is TGTGCCAGCAGCTGGCGCGGGGGGCTTTCCTACGAGCAGTACTTC. It is translated as CASSWRGGLSYEQYF.

This clone was found once. This rearrangement joins TRBV11-3 to TRBJ1-1; D possibly corresponds to TRBD1 (5 bases). Trimming cost V 1 base and J 1 base, with 10 bases left between them. From germline, CDR1 is SGHNT and CDR2 YENEEA. This CDR3 comprises 15 residues. CDR3 nucleotides: TGTGCCAGCAGCTTAGTGGGACTCTCGAACACTGAAGCTTTCTTT. Amino acid sequence: CASSLVGLSNTEAFF.

This chain joins TRBV5-1 and TRBJ1-2; 12 bases are a match to TRBD1. The germline CDR1 and CDR2 sequences are SGHRS and YFSETQ. The CDR3 has 16 residues. V was pared by 0 bases and J by 7 bases, with 7 bases of the junction left unmatched. This chain's CDR3 is CASSLVGTGGSSGYTF. CDR3 bases: TGCGCCAGCAGCTTGGTTGGGACAGGGGGCTCAAGTGGCTACACCTTC.

The chain joins TRBV14 to TRBJ1-1; TRBD1 is a possible D gene (6 bases). Germline V gene sequence: CDR1 SGHDN, CDR2 FVKESK. The CDR3 contains 16 residues. The V gene lost 4 bases and the J gene lost 1 base, with 16 bases spanning the gap. The CDR3 DNA sequence: TGTGCCAGCAGCCGACCTCGGGGGGGCCCGAACACTGAAGCTTTCTTT. Amino acids: CASSRPRGGPNTEAFF. Using reference TRBV14 and TRBJ1-1 for the parts outside the CDR3, the full variable domain is EAGVTQFPSHSVIEKGQTVTLRCDPISGHDNLYWYRRVMGKEIKFLLHFVKESKQDESGMPNNRFLAERTGGTYSTLKVQPAELEDSGVYFCASSRPRGGPNTEAFFGQGTRLTVV.

V usage is TRBV9 and J usage is TRBJ1-2; perhaps TRBD1 as D (5 bases). CDR1 and CDR2 from the germline V gene are SGDLS and YYNGEE. The CDR3 runs to 14 residues. Trimming took 4 bases from V and 7 from J, leaving 17 bases between them. This CDR3 is CASSLFGTTGGYTF. CDR3 coding DNA: TGTGCCAGCAGCCTTTTCGGGACTACTGGTGGCTACACCTTC.

There are a few counts of this clone. The genes are TRBV24-1 and TRBJ2-2; possible D gene TRBD1, 6 bases. Trimming removed 0 bases at V and 5 bases at J, with 12 bases between. The length of the CDR3 is 16 residues. Germline-derived CDR1 and CDR2 are KGHDR and SFDVKD. In nucleotides, the CDR3 is TGTGCCACCAGTGATTTGTTCAGGGGCGGAACCGGGGAGCTGTTTTTT. Its protein product is CATSDLFRGGTGELFF.

The rearrangement uses TRBV5-5 and TRBJ1-2; tentative D call: TRBD1 (5 bases). Germline values: CDR1 SGHKS, CDR2 YYEKEE (reference sequence). The V gene lost 2 bases and the J gene lost 6 bases, with 20 bases spanning the gap. The CDR3 is made up of 16 amino acids. CDR3 DNA sequence: TGTGCCAGCAGCTTTTACCCGGGGGAAAAAGGGCATGGCTACACCTTC. It codes for CASSFYPGEKGHGYTF. The full variable domain, in which reference TRBV5-5 and TRBJ1-2 provide the parts outside the CDR3, is DAGVTQSPTHLIKTRGQQVTLRCSPISGHKSVSWYQQVLGQGPQFIFQYYEKEERGRGNFPDRFSARQFPNYSSELNVNALLLGDSALYLCASSFYPGEKGHGYTFGSGTRLTVV.

The V gene is TRBV2, the J gene TRBJ2-6; 9 nucleotides align to TRBD1. V gave up 6 bases and J gave up 1 base; unmatched junction bases: 7. The CDR3 length is 17 residues. Germline CDR1 and CDR2: SNHLY and FYNNEI. CDR3 coding DNA: TGTGCCAGCAGGTCGGGACAGGGATCGTCTGGGGCCAACGTCCTGACTTTC. Translated, it gives CASRSGQGSSGANVLTF.

This rearrangement joins TRBV6-5 to TRBJ1-1; D is undetermined. Germline CDR1 reads MNHEY; CDR2 reads SVGAGI. Trimming removed 6 bases at V and 10 bases at J, with 9 bases between. The length of the CDR3 is 10 residues. CDR3 DNA sequence: TGTGCCAGCAGGGACTTTGGAGCTTTCTTT. This sequence encodes CASRDFGAFF.

The gene calls are TRBV11-3 and TRBJ1-4; TRBD1 agrees at 7 bases. CDR1 and CDR2 from the germline V gene are SGHNT and YENEEA. Trimming at V came to 3 bases and at J to 8 bases, leaving 0 bases not matched to a gene. CDR3 length: 12 residues. The CDR3 spells CASSLDREKLFF. CDR3 in DNA: TGTGCCAGCAGCTTGGACAGGGAAAAACTGTTTTTT. Looking up the rest from reference TRBV11-3 and TRBJ1-4 gives the full variable domain: EAGVVQSPRYKIIEKKQPVAFWCNPISGHNTLYWYLQNLGQGPELLIRYENEEAVDDSQLPKDRFSAERLKGVDSTLKIQPAELGDSAVYLCASSLDREKLFFGSGTQLSVL.

The chain joins TRBV18 to TRBJ1-2; 9 nucleotides line up with TRBD1. The J segment lost 3 bases and the V segment lost 3 bases, leaving 5 bases of the junction unmatched. CDR1 is KGHSH, CDR2 LQKENI, per germline. This CDR3 comprises 15 residues. CDR3 nucleotide sequence: TGTGCCAGCTCACCGTGGACAGGGGCCGACTATGGCTACACCTTC. It specifies CASSPWTGADYGYTF. The whole variable domain, filled in from reference TRBV18 and TRBJ1-2, reads NAGVMQNPRHLVRRRGQEARLRCSPMKGHSHVYWYRQLPEEGLKFMVYLQKENIIDESGMPKERFSAEFPKEGPSILRIQQVVRGDSAAYFCASSPWTGADYGYTFGSGTRLTVV.

The chain combines TRBV12-2 with TRBJ1-4; TRBD1 is the table's D call and was not checked against the DNA. TRBV12-2 is a documented pseudogene. The CDR3 contains 18 residues. CDR3 in DNA: TGTGCAAGTCGCTTCCCCATCAAAAGGCAGGCCGTATGCGAAAAACTGTTTTTT. It translates to CASRFPIKRQAVCEKLFF.

The gene calls are TRBV11-2 and TRBJ1-2, with 10 bases matching TRBD1. Germline CDR1 is SGHAT and CDR2 is FQNNGV. This CDR3 is 15 amino acids long. The J segment lost 5 bases and the V segment lost 2 bases, leaving 5 bases of the junction unmatched. This CDR3 is CASSLSGTGEYGYTF. The CDR3 coding sequence is TGTGCCAGCAGCTTATCCGGGACAGGGGAGTATGGCTACACCTTC.

The rearrangement joins TRBV10-3 to TRBJ2-7, with 10 nucleotides matching TRBD1. The CDR3 loop spans 12 amino acids. In germline, CDR1 is ENHRY, CDR2 SYGVKD. Trimming took 11 bases from V and 3 from J; bases not matched to a gene: 4. Written as DNA, the CDR3 is TGTGCCGCGGGGACAGGGGTCTACGAGCAGTACTTC. Amino acid sequence: CAAGTGVYEQYF.

The sample holds a few counts of this clone. The chain carries TRBV7-9 and TRBJ1-2; TRBD1 matches 9 bases. The CDR3 length is 14 residues. V was clipped by 4 bases and J by 7 bases; unmatched bases: 7. Germline assignment: CDR1 SEHNR and CDR2 FQNEAQ (reference sequence). The CDR3 loop reads CASSSGTGNIGYTF. DNA for the CDR3: TGTGCCAGCAGCTCAGGGACAGGGAATATTGGCTACACCTTC.

V gene TRBV19 combines with J gene TRBJ1-1, with 9 bases identical to TRBD1. Germline CDR1 and CDR2: LNHDA and SQIVND (reference sequence). V shed 5 bases and J 11 bases; nucleotides not matched to a gene: 3. This CDR3 is built from 11 residues. CDR3: CASSGTGWAFF. The CDR3 nucleotides read TGTGCCAGTAGTGGGACAGGGTGGGCTTTCTTT.

This chain links TRBV2 with TRBJ2-4; perhaps TRBD1 as D (5 bases). CDR3 size: 15 residues. The germline V and J ends were trimmed by 4 bases and 5 bases, with 15 bases remaining between them. The germline gives CDR1 SNHLY, CDR2 FYNNEI. CDR3 in amino acids: CASSGKGQGENIQYF. Here the CDR3 DNA reads TGTGCCAGCAGTGGTAAAGGGCAGGGTGAAAACATTCAGTACTTC.

The CDR3 spells CASSLAWRGGSSYEQYF. The CDR3 bases are TGCGCCAGCAGCTTGGCATGGCGGGGGGGTAGCTCCTACGAGCAGTACTTC. The chain is built from TRBV5-1 and TRBJ2-7, with 9 bases aligning to TRBD2. Looked up from germline, CDR1 is SGHRS and CDR2 is YFSETQ. The CDR3 spans 17 residues. With V trimmed by 0 bases and J by 0 bases, 7 bases remained unmatched.

In this sample, this clone turned up a few times. This sequence joins TRBV27 and TRBJ1-1; 9 bases are a match to TRBD1. J was trimmed by 5 bases and V by 5 bases; bases with no gene match: 6. The CDR3 loop spans 14 amino acids. Germline V gene sequence: CDR1 MNHEY, CDR2 SMNVEV (reference sequence). The CDR3: CASSQGQGGTEAFF. CDR3 DNA sequence: TGTGCCAGCAGTCAGGGACAGGGTGGGACTGAAGCTTTCTTT.

The genes are TRBV23-1 and TRBJ2-7, with 10 bases aligning to TRBD1. TRBV23-1 is an open reading frame whose function is uncertain. The CDR3 loop spans 16 amino acids. The junction had 9 bases not matched to a gene; V was cut back by 0 bases and J by 7 bases. CDR3 sequence (DNA): TGCGCCAGCAGTCAATCAAGGGACAGGGGCGATCGGGAGCAGTACTTC. Protein: CASSQSRDRGDREQYF.

The chain carries TRBV2 and TRBJ1-1; D gene unclear. The CDR3 consists of 12 residues. V was cut by 3 bases and J by 2 bases, with 4 bases left in between. Germline loops: CDR1 SNHLY, CDR2 FYNNEI. The CDR3 loop is CASSDVNTEAFF. CDR3 in DNA: TGTGCCAGCAGTGACGTTAACACTGAAGCTTTCTTT.

This chain uses TRBV7-8 with TRBJ1-2, with D unresolved. Between the trimmed V and J ends, which lost 0 bases and 8 bases, there was a span of 10 bases. CDR1 and CDR2 (germline): SGHVS, FQNEAQ. The CDR3 covers 13 residues. The CDR3: CASSLAPGGGYTF. In DNA, the CDR3 is TGTGCCAGCAGCTTAGCACCAGGTGGAGGCTACACCTTC.